This T cell receptor beta chain was identified during a study of regulatory T cells in long-lasting Graves disease. Study context: Positive TSH receptor antibodies alongside over 5 years of antithyroid drugs were what marked Graves' disease as persistent.

Assembly of TCR beta libraries relied on iRepertoire HTBI primers together with Arm-PCR of CDR3 regions. Per the original data handling: The identification of under 65 TRBV and roughly 14 TRBJ segments was made across samples. TCRdb processed the multiplex PCR reads anew with MiXCR; each CDR3 protein has one entry. The V and J calls, along with clone size, are taken from TCRdb and not from the paper's own processing. The table has about 340,000 distinct CDR3 sequences, around a fifth seen once. Germline-derived CDR1 and CDR2 are LNHDA and SQIVND (reference sequence). V gave up 2 bases and J gave up 4 bases, with 14 bases separating them. The CDR3 runs 15 residues. Time point reported: persistent/refractory GD, antithyroid drugs over 5 years with positive TRAb. Extracted PBMC RNA gave rise to the TCR library. Blood from the periphery, 8.5 to 9 milliliters in all, was drawn into EDTA tubes. This clonotype showed up just once. What it binds is not known.

Whole-study results and caveats: The study found TRBV28, TRBJ1-2 and TRBJ2-5 favored in persistent disease.

The receptor was isolated from a female donor with Graves disease. Sample: peripheral blood mononuclear cells (PBMCs), taken when the disease was refractory, from a patient treated with antithyroid drugs. The genes are TRBV19 and TRBJ1-1; D not certain. DNA of the CDR3: TGTGCCAGTAGTATAACTCAGCTTAAGGTCACTGAAGCTTTCTTT. Its translation is CASSITQLKVTEAFF.